Presented here are 29 T cell receptor beta chains from one specimen sequenced in a study of graft-versus-host responses after intestinal transplantation. TCRdb's copy holds only in-frame clones and misses some; the assay was immunoSEQ multiplex PCR. The data show approximately 130,000 clones, around nine tenths seen once. Their cognate antigens are unknown. This sample comprised unstimulated CD4+ T cells sorted from spleen or lymph node cells, obtained before intestinal transplant. The receptors come from a human donor who received an intestinal transplant.

The chain combines TRBV6-4 with TRBJ1-1; D might be TRBD1 (5 bases). The CDR3 is made up of 13 amino acids. With 6 bases removed from V and 1 base from J, the gap between germline ends came to 9 bases. Germline CDR1 reads MRHNA; CDR2 reads SNTAGT. Written as DNA, the CDR3 is TGTGCCAGCAGCCTACAGGAGAACACTGAAGCTTTCTTT. Encoded protein: CASSLQENTEAFF.

The chain employs TRBV6-5 and TRBJ1-2; 9 bases are a match to TRBD1. The CDR3 totals 14 residues. CDR1 MNHEY and CDR2 SVGAGI come from the germline V gene. V was clipped by 6 bases and J by 6 bases; unmatched bases: 8. CDR3 nucleotides: TGTGCCAGCAGCAGCATACAGGGGGCTAATGGCTACACCTTC. Protein: CASSSIQGANGYTF.

V is TRBV9 and J is TRBJ2-3, with TRBD1 matching 7 bases. V lost 0 bases, J lost 5 bases, and 0 bases stayed unmatched. The CDR3 loop spans 13 amino acids. Per germline, CDR1 SGDLS and CDR2 YYNGEE. The CDR3: CASSVDRGDTQYF. The DNA for the CDR3 is TGTGCCAGCAGCGTAGACAGGGGAGATACGCAGTATTTT.

The rearrangement joins TRBV9 to TRBJ2-4; 7 nucleotides line up with TRBD1. Trimming at V came to 3 bases and at J to 2 bases, leaving 5 bases not matched to a gene. This CDR3 spans 15 amino acids. CDR1 and CDR2 from the germline V gene are SGDLS and YYNGEE. The CDR3 region is CASSGGGSSKNIQYF. Written as DNA, the CDR3 is TGTGCCAGCAGCGGAGGGGGCAGCTCCAAAAACATTCAGTACTTC.

This clone occurred once. This chain joins TRBV18 and TRBJ2-5; 8 nucleotides match TRBD1. In germline, CDR1 is KGHSH, CDR2 LQKENI. Trimming took 5 bases from V and 3 from J; bases not matched to a gene: 8. The CDR3 has 15 residues. CDR3 in amino acids: CASSLFQDREETQYF. CDR3 DNA sequence: TGTGCCAGCTCATTATTTCAGGACAGGGAAGAGACCCAGTACTTC.

The chain combines TRBV30 with TRBJ1-5, with D unresolved. The V gene lost 2 bases and the J gene lost 6 bases, with 11 bases spanning the gap. CDR1 and CDR2 from the germline V gene are GTSNPN and SVGIG (reference sequence). The length of the CDR3 is 13 residues. CDR3 loop: CAWSNGWGQPQHF. The CDR3 nucleotides are TGTGCCTGGAGTAACGGGTGGGGTCAGCCCCAGCATTTT.

Only one count was recorded for this clone. The chain is built from TRBV9 and TRBJ2-3; 8 bases fit TRBD2. Germline assignment: CDR1 SGDLS and CDR2 YYNGEE. V trimming: 7 bases; J trimming: 2 bases; junction bases outside the gene matches: 9. The CDR3 has 15 residues. The CDR3 loop is CASGLAGRLTDTQYF. In nucleotides, the CDR3 is TGTGCCAGCGGATTAGCGGGGCGCCTCACAGATACGCAGTATTTT.

The rearrangement links TRBV18 to TRBJ1-1; D is possibly TRBD1 (5 bases). The germline gives CDR1 KGHSH, CDR2 LQKENI. CDR3 length: 14 amino acids. The V end was cut by 3 bases, the J end by 3 bases, with 11 bases between. CDR3 sequence reads: CASSPRGRDTEAFF. In DNA form, the CDR3 reads TGTGCCAGCTCACCGAGGGGTAGGGACACTGAAGCTTTCTTT.

The V and J genes are TRBV27 and TRBJ1-2; 9 bases are a match to TRBD1. The germline gives CDR1 MNHEY, CDR2 SMNVEV (reference sequence). The CDR3 totals 13 residues. The ends lost 6 bases at V and 5 bases at J; junction bases unmatched: 4. The CDR3 reads CASSTGTGYGYTF. CDR3 nucleotides: TGTGCCAGCAGCACGGGGACAGGGTATGGCTACACCTTC.

The rearrangement joins TRBV27 to TRBJ2-2, with 7 bases lining up with TRBD1. V was pared by 2 bases and J by 6 bases, with 3 bases of the junction left unmatched. The CDR3 has 14 amino acids. Germline CDR1 reads MNHEY; CDR2 reads SMNVEV (reference sequence). CDR3: CASSLRGRAGELFF. For the CDR3, the DNA is TGTGCCAGCAGTTTAAGGGGGCGAGCCGGGGAGCTGTTTTTT.

The V and J genes are TRBV27 and TRBJ1-2, with D possibly TRBD1 on 5 matching bases. Germline V gene lookup returns CDR1 MNHEY and CDR2 SMNVEV (reference sequence). The V gene lost 3 bases and the J gene lost 4 bases, with 21 bases spanning the gap. This CDR3 is built from 17 residues. The CDR3 bases are TGTGCCAGCAGTTTGCGAGGAACCCAGGGATTTCGCTATGGCTACACCTTC. Protein product: CASSLRGTQGFRYGYTF.

The rearrangement links TRBV19 to TRBJ1-1; no clear D gene. The CDR3 is 13 residues long. Germline CDR1 LNHDA, CDR2 SQIVND (reference sequence). V was shortened by 5 bases and J by 4 bases, with 11 bases between the two germline ends. Here the CDR3 DNA reads TGTGCCAGTAGTTCGATATCGGCCACTGAAGCTTTCTTT. This gives the protein CASSSISATEAFF.

The rearrangement links TRBV7-9 to TRBJ2-3; D is undetermined. V was clipped by 1 base and J by 8 bases, with 4 bases between them. CDR1 is SEHNR, CDR2 FQNEAQ, per germline (reference sequence). The CDR3 loop spans 11 amino acids. CDR3 amino acids: CASSLDSTQYF. The CDR3 bases are TGTGCCAGCAGCTTAGACAGTACGCAGTATTTT.

A single count supports this clone. J is TRBJ1-5 and V is TRBV6-5; D is possibly TRBD1 (5 bases). This CDR3 region has 13 residues. The V gene's germline CDR1 is MNHEY and CDR2 SVGAGI. V was cut by 1 base and J by 7 bases, with 8 bases left in between. CDR3 nucleotide sequence: TGTGCCAGCAGTTACTTCAGGGACCAGCCCCAGCATTTT. It specifies CASSYFRDQPQHF.

V gene TRBV7-3 combines with J gene TRBJ2-1; 7 bases are a match to TRBD2. V was pared by 3 bases and J by 8 bases, with 10 bases of the junction left unmatched. The CDR3 spans 15 residues. Germline CDR1 is SGHTA and CDR2 is FQGTGA. CDR3: CASSLGLTFVDEQFF. The CDR3, as DNA: TGTGCCAGCAGCTTGGGACTAACTTTTGTGGATGAGCAGTTCTTC.

This chain connects TRBV20-1 to TRBJ1-3; D call uncertain. Trimming took off 7 bases at V and 3 bases at J, with 7 bases between the two ends. CDR3 length equals 11 residues. Germline V gene lookup returns CDR1 DFQATT and CDR2 SNEGSKA (reference sequence). The CDR3 is CSVARGNTIYF. The CDR3 DNA reads as TGCAGTGTGGCCCGTGGAAACACCATATATTTT.

The genes are TRBV6-5 and TRBJ2-4; a possible D gene is TRBD1 (6 bases). The germline gives CDR1 MNHEY, CDR2 SVGAGI. Between the trimmed V and J ends, which lost 0 bases and 6 bases, there was a span of 6 bases. The CDR3 is 13 residues long. CDR3 residues: CASSYSQGNIQYF. The CDR3 DNA reads TGTGCCAGCAGTTACTCACAGGGAAACATTCAGTACTTC.

The rearrangement joins TRBV7-9 to TRBJ2-7; 7 positions match TRBD1. This CDR3 has 14 residues. V was pared by 4 bases and J by 6 bases, with 9 bases of the junction left unmatched. Germline values: CDR1 SEHNR, CDR2 FQNEAQ (reference sequence). CDR3 protein: CASSSADRSGEQYF. CDR3 coding DNA: TGTGCCAGCAGCTCCGCGGACAGGTCGGGCGAGCAGTACTTC.

This clone was observed once. The chain recombines TRBV7-2 with TRBJ1-2, with 8 bases fitting TRBD1. CDR1 is SGHTA, CDR2 FQGNSA, per germline. The ends lost 5 bases at V and 7 bases at J; junction bases unmatched: 15. The CDR3 totals 16 residues. CDR3 residues: CASSRGTGGSRGGYTF. For the CDR3, the DNA is TGTGCCAGCAGCCGGGGGACAGGCGGAAGTAGAGGTGGCTACACCTTC.

This clone was counted only a few times. The chain is built from TRBV5-8 and TRBJ2-2; D assignment may be TRBD1 or TRBD2 (6 bases each). V was clipped by 4 bases and J by 3 bases, with 22 bases between them. CDR3 length: 18 amino acids. CDR1 and CDR2 from the germline V gene are SGHTS and YDEGEE. CDR3 nucleotides: TGTGCCAGCAGCCTTTACGCGGGACATAGCTCCTACACCGGGGAGCTGTTTTTT. This codes for CASSLYAGHSSYTGELFF.

The chain carries TRBV15 and TRBJ1-5; TRBD1 agrees at 7 bases. The V gene's germline CDR1 is LNHNV and CDR2 YYDKDF (reference sequence). With 7 bases clipped from V and 5 bases from J, the junction kept 23 bases outside the gene matches. The CDR3 contains 19 residues. CDR3 nucleotides: TGTGCCACCATAGGAATACCGGGACAGAAGGGGCTGGGGGATCAGCCCCAGCATTTT. Protein: CATIGIPGQKGLGDQPQHF. Complete variable domain (other parts from reference TRBV15 and TRBJ1-5): DAMVIQNPRYQVTQFGKPVTLSCSQTLNHNVMYWYQQKSSQAPKLLFHYYDKDFNNEADTPDNFQSRRPNTSFCFLDIRSPGLGDTAMYLCATIGIPGQKGLGDQPQHFGDGTRLSIL.

CDR3 amino acids: CASSLAAQGTEAFF. In DNA, the CDR3 is TGCGCCAGCAGCTTGGCCGCCCAGGGGACTGAAGCTTTCTTT. The gene calls are TRBV5-1 and TRBJ1-1, with TRBD1 as a possible D gene (6 bases). V lost 0 bases, J lost 5 bases, and 11 bases lay in between. The germline CDR1 and CDR2 sequences are SGHRS and YFSETQ. The CDR3 contains 14 residues.

The rearrangement links TRBV5-1 to TRBJ2-5; 10 bases match TRBD2. The CDR3 loop spans 17 amino acids. Germline CDR1 SGHRS, CDR2 YFSETQ. J lost 5 bases, V lost 0 bases, and 10 bases had no gene match. Written as DNA, the CDR3 is TGCGCCAGCAGCTTGGGGACTAGCGGAACGCTAGGGGAGACCCAGTACTTC. As protein: CASSLGTSGTLGETQYF.

The chain recombines TRBV10-2 with TRBJ1-6, with D unclear. Germline-derived CDR1 and CDR2 are WSHSY and SAAADI. There are 13 residues in the CDR3. V lost 6 bases and J lost 8, with 11 bases in between. CDR3 sequence (DNA): TGCGCCAGCAGAGGCCGGTCGGATTCACCCCTCCACTTT. It yields the protein CASRGRSDSPLHF.

The chain combines TRBV7-9 with TRBJ1-3; a weak D match, TRBD1 (6 bases). Germline CDR1 reads SEHNR; CDR2 reads FQNEAQ (reference sequence). V gave up 0 bases and J gave up 1 base, with 7 bases separating them. The CDR3 is 15 amino acids. CDR3 coding DNA: TGTGCCAGCAGCTTAGCGAGGGGGTCTGGAAACACCATATATTTT. Protein sequence: CASSLARGSGNTIYF.

V gene TRBV18 combines with J gene TRBJ1-4, with TRBD1 as a possible D gene (6 bases). The germline V and J ends were trimmed by 3 bases and 8 bases, with 13 bases remaining between them. The germline CDR1 and CDR2 sequences are KGHSH and LQKENI. The CDR3 loop spans 14 amino acids. The CDR3 bases are TGTGCCAGCTCACCGGGGGGCCGGAGGGAAAAACTGTTTTTT. Translated, it gives CASSPGGRREKLFF. Together with reference TRBV18 and TRBJ1-4, the CDR3 gives the full variable domain: NAGVMQNPRHLVRRRGQEARLRCSPMKGHSHVYWYRQLPEEGLKFMVYLQKENIIDESGMPKERFSAEFPKEGPSILRIQQVVRGDSAAYFCASSPGGRREKLFFGSGTQLSVL.

The table lists this clone with a few counts. The chain combines TRBV18 with TRBJ1-3; D call uncertain. V lost 6 bases and J 0 bases, leaving 12 bases between the germline ends. Germline assignment: CDR1 KGHSH and CDR2 LQKENI. The CDR3 is 15 residues long. The CDR3 is CASSPDMHSGNTIYF. Here the CDR3 DNA reads TGTGCCAGCTCGCCCGACATGCACTCTGGAAACACCATATATTTT.

The gene calls are TRBV19 and TRBJ2-7, with TRBD1 matching over 9 bases. V was pared by 5 bases and J by 3 bases, with 8 bases of the junction left unmatched. This CDR3 is built from 15 residues. The germline V gene has CDR1 LNHDA and CDR2 SQIVND (reference sequence). The CDR3 DNA sequence: TGTGCCAGTAGTGCCCTTCCGGGACAGGGCTACGAGCAGTACTTC. This encodes CASSALPGQGYEQYF. The variable domain in full, with the rest retrieved from reference TRBV19 and TRBJ2-7, is DGGITQSPKYLFRKEGQNVTLSCEQNLNHDAMYWYRQDPGQGLRLIYYSQIVNDFQKGDIAEGYSVSREKKESFPLTVTSAQKNPTAFYLCASSALPGQGYEQYFGPGTRLTVT.

The CDR3, as DNA: TGCGCCAGCAGCCCGGGACAGGGGATCAACGAGCAGTACTTC. Translated: CASSPGQGINEQYF. The chain employs TRBV5-1 and TRBJ2-7, with 10 positions matching TRBD1. The CDR3 contains 14 residues. The trim removed 4 bases at V and 5 bases at J, leaving 6 bases unmatched. Per the germline V gene, CDR1 is SGHRS and CDR2 is YFSETQ.